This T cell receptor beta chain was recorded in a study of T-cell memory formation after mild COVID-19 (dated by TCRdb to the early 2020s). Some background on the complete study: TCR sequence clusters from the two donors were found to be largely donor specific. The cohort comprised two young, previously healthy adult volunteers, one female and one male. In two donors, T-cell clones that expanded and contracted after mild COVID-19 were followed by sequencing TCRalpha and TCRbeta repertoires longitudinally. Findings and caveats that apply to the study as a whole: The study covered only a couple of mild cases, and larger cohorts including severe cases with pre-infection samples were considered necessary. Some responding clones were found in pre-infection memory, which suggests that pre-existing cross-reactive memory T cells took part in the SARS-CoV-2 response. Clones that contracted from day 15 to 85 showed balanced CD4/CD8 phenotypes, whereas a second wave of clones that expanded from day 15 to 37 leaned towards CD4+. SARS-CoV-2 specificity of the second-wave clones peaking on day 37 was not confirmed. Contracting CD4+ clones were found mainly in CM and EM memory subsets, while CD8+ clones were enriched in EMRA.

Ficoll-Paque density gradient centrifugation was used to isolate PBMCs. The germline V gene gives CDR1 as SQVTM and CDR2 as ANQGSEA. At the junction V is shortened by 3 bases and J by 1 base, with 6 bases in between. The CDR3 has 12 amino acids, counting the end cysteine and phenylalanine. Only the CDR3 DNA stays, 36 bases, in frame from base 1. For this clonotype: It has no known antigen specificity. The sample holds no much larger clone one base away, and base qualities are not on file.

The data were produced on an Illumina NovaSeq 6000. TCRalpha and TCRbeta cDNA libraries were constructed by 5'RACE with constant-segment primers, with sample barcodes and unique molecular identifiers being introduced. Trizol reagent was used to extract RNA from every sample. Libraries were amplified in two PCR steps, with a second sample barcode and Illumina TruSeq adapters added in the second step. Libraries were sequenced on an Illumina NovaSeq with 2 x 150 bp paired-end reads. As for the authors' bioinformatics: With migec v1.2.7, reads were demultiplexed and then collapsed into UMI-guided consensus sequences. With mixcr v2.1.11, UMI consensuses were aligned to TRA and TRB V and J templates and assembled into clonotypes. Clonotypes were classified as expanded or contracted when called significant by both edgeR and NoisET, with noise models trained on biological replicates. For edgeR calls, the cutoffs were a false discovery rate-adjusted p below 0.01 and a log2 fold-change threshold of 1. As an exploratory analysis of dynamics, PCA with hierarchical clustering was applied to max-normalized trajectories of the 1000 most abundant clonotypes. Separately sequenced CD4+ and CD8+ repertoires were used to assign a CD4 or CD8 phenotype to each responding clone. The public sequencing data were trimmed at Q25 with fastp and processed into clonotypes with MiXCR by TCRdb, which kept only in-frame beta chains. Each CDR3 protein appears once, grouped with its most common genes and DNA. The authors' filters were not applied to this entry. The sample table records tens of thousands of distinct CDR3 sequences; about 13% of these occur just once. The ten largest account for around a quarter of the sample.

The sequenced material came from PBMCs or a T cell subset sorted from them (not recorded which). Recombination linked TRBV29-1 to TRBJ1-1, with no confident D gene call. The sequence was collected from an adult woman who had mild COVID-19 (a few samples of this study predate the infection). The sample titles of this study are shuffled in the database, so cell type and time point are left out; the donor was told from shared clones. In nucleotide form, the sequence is TGCAGCGTTGAGGGCCAGAACACTGAAGCTTTCTTT. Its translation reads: CSVEGQNTEAFF.